One and the same sample provided the 8 T cell receptor beta chains below, sequenced in a study of PD-1 blockade in mismatch repair-deficient tumors. TCRdb's copy holds only in-frame clones and misses some; the assay was immunoSEQ multiplex PCR. The sample has about 34,000 clones; roughly 80% are singletons. Sequencing was performed on PBMCs, taken 6 to 7 weeks after starting pembrolizumab. These receptors were taken from an adult with mismatch repair-deficient cancer.

The V call is TRBV28, the J call TRBJ2-7; TRBD1 matches 8 bases. The CDR3 length is 14 residues. After removal of 6 bases from V and 3 bases from J, the junction contained 7 bases not matched to a gene. The V gene's germline CDR1 is MDHEN and CDR2 SYDVKM. The CDR3 bases are TGTGCCAGCAGCCACGGGGACAGGATCTACGAGCAGTACTTC. This sequence encodes CASSHGDRIYEQYF.

The V call is TRBV28, the J call TRBJ2-7; 15 bases map to TRBD2. The CDR3 length is 18 residues. Trimming took 3 bases from V and 0 from J; bases not matched to a gene: 6. Germline loops: CDR1 MDHEN, CDR2 SYDVKM. The CDR3 reads CASSFGTSGRLFSYEQYF. The CDR3 nucleotides are TGTGCCAGCAGTTTTGGGACTAGCGGGAGGCTCTTCTCCTACGAGCAGTACTTC.

The chain links TRBV2 to TRBJ2-5, with a weak D call TRBD1 (5 bases). Trimming removed 4 bases at V and 2 bases at J, with 8 bases between. In germline, CDR1 is SNHLY, CDR2 FYNNEI. The length of the CDR3 is 13 residues. CDR3 sequence (DNA): TGTGCCAGCAGTGGACAGCTACAAGAGACCCAGTACTTC. As protein: CASSGQLQETQYF. The variable domain in full, completed from reference TRBV2 and TRBJ2-5, reads EPEVTQTPSHQVTQMGQEVILRCVPISNHLYFYWYRQILGQKVEFLVSFYNNEISEKSEIFDDQFSVERPDGSNFTLKIRSTKLEDSAMYFCASSGQLQETQYFGPGTRLLVL.

The chain joins TRBV27 to TRBJ2-7; D gene unclear. The length of the CDR3 is 13 residues. V was cut by 5 bases and J by 2 bases, with 10 bases left in between. Looked up from germline, CDR1 is MNHEY and CDR2 is SMNVEV (reference sequence). The CDR3 coding sequence is TGTGCCAGCAGTGAACGTCTAACCTACGAGCAGTACTTC. This codes for CASSERLTYEQYF.

Only one count was recorded for this clone. This chain joins TRBV5-1 and TRBJ2-7; D perhaps matches TRBD1 (7 bases). This CDR3 is built from 14 residues. Germline-derived CDR1 and CDR2 are SGHRS and YFSETQ. V was pared by 3 bases and J by 3 bases, with 13 bases between. Written as DNA, the CDR3 is TGCGCCAGCAGCTGGGGGGACAGTCTCTACGAGCAGTACTTC. It translates to CASSWGDSLYEQYF.

J is TRBJ2-3 and V is TRBV5-1, with D perhaps matching TRBD2 (6 bases). Germline V gene data show CDR1 as SGHRS and CDR2 as YFSETQ. The V end was cut by 6 bases, the J end by 0 bases, with 14 bases between. The CDR3 consists of 15 residues. CDR3 in DNA: TGCGCCAGCACCAATGGCGGGACTAGCACAGATACGCAGTATTTT. Protein: CASTNGGTSTDTQYF. The full variable domain, with the rest looked up from reference TRBV5-1 and TRBJ2-3, is KAGVTQTPRYLIKTRGQQVTLSCSPISGHRSVSWYQQTPGQGLQFLFEYFSETQRNKGNFPGRFSGRQFSNSRSEMNVSTLELGDSALYLCASTNGGTSTDTQYFGPGTRLTVL.

The rearrangement joins TRBV7-3 to TRBJ2-1, with 12 nucleotides matching TRBD2. CDR3 size: 14 residues. Germline V gives CDR1 SGHTA, CDR2 FQGTGA. After removal of 3 bases from V and 9 bases from J, the junction contained 3 bases not matched to a gene. The CDR3 bases are TGTGCCAGCAGCTTGACTAGCGGGAGCGGTGAGCAGTTCTTC. It is translated as CASSLTSGSGEQFF.

In this sample, this clone turned up once. The rearrangement joins TRBV2 to TRBJ2-5; 9 bases match TRBD2. The J segment lost 2 bases and the V segment lost 0 bases, leaving 10 bases of the junction unmatched. Germline CDR1 and CDR2: SNHLY and FYNNEI. The CDR3 has 18 residues. In DNA, the CDR3 is TGTGCCAGCAGTGAAGCGCGCGGGGGGGCCTTGTGGCAAGAGACCCAGTACTTC. Its protein product is CASSEARGGALWQETQYF. The variable domain in full, completed from reference TRBV2 and TRBJ2-5, reads EPEVTQTPSHQVTQMGQEVILRCVPISNHLYFYWYRQILGQKVEFLVSFYNNEISEKSEIFDDQFSVERPDGSNFTLKIRSTKLEDSAMYFCASSEARGGALWQETQYFGPGTRLLVL.